Given below is one T cell receptor beta chain in context. Antigen specificity is unknown. A second PCR, run for roughly 7 to 11 cycles, used a sample-barcoded 5' primer plus a J-beta primer mix. The template-switch adaptor, which had 12 random nucleotides, put a tag on each cDNA molecule. TCRdb used MiXCR to reprocess the 5' RACE reads, holding one entry per CDR3 protein. The data hold 1.5 million or so distinct CDR3 sequences, with 40% to 45% observed a single time. The sample belongs to a study of blood T cells in healthy people across ages. Study-wide results and caveats: Reliance upon unsorted PBMCs precluded definitive naive versus antigen-experienced comparison. There was no known CMV status for donors, so expanded clonotype changes were possibly confounded.

The amount of total RNA extracted per sample was at least 6 micrograms. This CDR3 is 18 amino acids long. Looked up from germline, CDR1 is MNHEY and CDR2 is SVGAGI. J lost 0 bases, V lost 0 bases, and 9 bases had no gene match. The sample taken for sequencing was blood. The receptor comes from a young woman in good health. V and J are TRBV6-5 and TRBJ2-7, with 9 nucleotides matching TRBD1. The CDR3 coding sequence is TGTGCCAGCAGTTACTCTAGGGGACAGGGCGCATTCTCCTACGAGCAGTACTTC. This translates into CASSYSRGQGAFSYEQYF.